These 11 T cell receptor beta chains came from one sample sequenced in a study of T cells in localized non-small cell lung cancer. Using immunoSEQ multiplex PCR, the repertoire was profiled, and TCRdb retains in-frame clones only, with some absent. The repertoire holds tens of thousands of clones, with roughly nine tenths as singletons. Sequences were derived from peripheral blood, sampled before any cancer treatment. These receptors were taken from a woman aged 40-70 years with stage I lung adenocarcinoma.

This sequence joins TRBV9 and TRBJ1-1; 7 bases align to TRBD1. This CDR3 has 16 amino acids. In germline, CDR1 is SGDLS, CDR2 YYNGEE. The ends lost 2 bases at V and 0 bases at J; junction bases unmatched: 7. The CDR3 DNA sequence: TGTGCCAGCAGCGTCCAGGGGGGACACCTGAACACTGAAGCTTTCTTT. As protein: CASSVQGGHLNTEAFF.

J is TRBJ1-1 and V is TRBV6-5; tentative D call: TRBD1 (5 bases). Germline CDR1 MNHEY, CDR2 SVGAGI. With 5 bases removed from V and 4 bases from J, the gap between germline ends came to 14 bases. The CDR3 length is 14 residues. The CDR3 protein is CASSTLTESTEAFF. The CDR3 nucleotides read TGTGCCAGCAGTACTCTGACAGAAAGCACTGAAGCTTTCTTT.

The chain carries TRBV5-6 and TRBJ2-3; D is unclear. The CDR3 length is 12 residues. Germline lookup yields CDR1 SGHDT and CDR2 YYEEEE. V was shortened by 1 base and J by 11 bases, with 11 bases between the two germline ends. The CDR3 region has the DNA TGTGCCAGCAGCTTGATCGATGGGTGGCAGTATTTT. Translated: CASSLIDGWQYF.

The rearrangement links TRBV29-1 to TRBJ2-5; TRBD1 agrees at 7 bases. The CDR3 runs 12 residues. Losses at the gene ends were 7 bases for V and 4 bases for J; bases not matched to a gene: 6. The germline V gene encodes CDR1 SQVTM and CDR2 ANQGSEA. The CDR3 bases are TGCAGCGCACGACAGGGTTTAGAGACCCAGTACTTC. Amino acids: CSARQGLETQYF. Looking up the rest from reference TRBV29-1 and TRBJ2-5 gives the full variable domain: SAVISQKPSRDICQRGTSLTIQCQVDSQVTMMFWYRQQPGQSLTLIATANQGSEATYESGFVIDKFPISRPNLTFSTLTVSNMSPEDSSIYLCSARQGLETQYFGPGTRLLVL.

Here the CDR3 DNA reads TGTGCCAGCAGCTTGACGGTGGGGCCGGCGACTGAAGCTTTCTTT. Residues: CASSLTVGPATEAFF. The chain is built from TRBV5-4 and TRBJ1-1; weak D call: TRBD1 (5 bases). There are 15 residues in the CDR3. Germline lookup yields CDR1 SGHNT and CDR2 YYREEE (reference sequence). Trimming cost V 1 base and J 5 bases, with 15 bases left between them. Supplemented by reference TRBV5-4 and TRBJ1-1, the full variable domain reads ETGVTQSPTHLIKTRGQQVTLRCSSQSGHNTVSWYQQALGQGPQFIFQYYREEENGRGNFPPRFSGLQFPNYSSELNVNALELDDSALYLCASSLTVGPATEAFFGQGTRLTVV.

This chain joins TRBV28 and TRBJ1-5; D gene ambiguous. Per germline, CDR1 MDHEN and CDR2 SYDVKM. Trimming removed 3 bases from V and 5 bases from J, with 11 bases in between. This CDR3 has 14 residues. CDR3 sequence reads: CASSFSTHHQPQHF. CDR3 nucleotide sequence: TGTGCCAGCAGTTTCAGCACCCACCATCAGCCCCAGCATTTT.

Only one count was recorded for this clone. The chain joins TRBV19 to TRBJ2-7, with D perhaps TRBD2 (5 bases). Deletions cut 3 bases from V and 5 bases from J, with 11 bases between. The CDR3 consists of 13 residues. Per the germline V gene, CDR1 is LNHDA and CDR2 is SQIVND (reference sequence). The CDR3 spells CASSISRANEQYF. In DNA, the CDR3 is TGTGCCAGTAGTATTTCGAGGGCGAACGAGCAGTACTTC.

Details on this clone: One end of the junction varies from germline; a read error may be responsible. The chain combines TRBV7-7 with TRBJ2-2; D remains unclear. Germline V CDR1 and CDR2: SSHAT, FNYEAQ (reference sequence). This CDR3 is built from 15 residues. The CDR3 DNA is TGTGCTAGCAGCTTAGATACAGCGAACACCGGGGAGCTGTTTTTT. Its protein is CASSLDTANTGELFF.

V gene TRBV10-2 combines with J gene TRBJ2-5; 11 bases fit TRBD1. The CDR3 is made up of 15 amino acids. CDR1 is WSHSY and CDR2 is SAAADI in the germline V gene. J was trimmed by 5 bases and V by 5 bases; bases with no gene match: 7. Here the CDR3 DNA reads TGCGCCAGCAGTATAGGGACAGGGGGTCGGGAGACCCAGTACTTC. Its protein is CASSIGTGGRETQYF.

The sample holds a few counts of this clone. The chain's CDR3 is CASSRDSMDTEAFF. The CDR3 nucleotides are TGTGCCAGCAGTCGAGACTCCATGGACACTGAAGCTTTCTTT. The genes are TRBV2 and TRBJ1-1; D is unclear. V lost 5 bases and J lost 3, with 13 bases in between. Looked up from germline, CDR1 is SNHLY and CDR2 is FYNNEI. The length of the CDR3 is 14 residues.

This clone was picked up one time. This chain connects TRBV29-1 to TRBJ1-1; D call uncertain. The CDR3 runs to 14 residues. V was shortened by 7 bases and J by 5 bases, with 20 bases between the two germline ends. Germline CDR1 SQVTM, CDR2 ANQGSEA. CDR3 nucleotides: TGCAGCGCCGGACGCGCGGGCCTCGGGACTGAAGCTTTCTTT. Translated, it gives CSAGRAGLGTEAFF.